The 12 T cell receptor beta chains below come from one sample, sequenced in a study of blood T cell repertoires in COVID-19. Method: immunoSEQ multiplex PCR; TCRdb's copy keeps in-frame clones and lacks some. The sample contains roughly 250,000 clones, around 90% of which appear only once. Sequencing was carried out using PBMCs or T cells enriched from blood (not recorded which). The source is a woman aged 25 to 39 with acute COVID-19.

The V gene is TRBV28, the J gene TRBJ1-2, with no clear D. The CDR3 is 14 amino acids. V lost 2 bases, J lost 5 bases, and 12 bases lay in between. CDR1 and CDR2 from the germline V gene are MDHEN and SYDVKM. The CDR3: CASSLQTRFYGYTF. The CDR3 DNA follows: TGTGCCAGCAGTTTACAGACACGTTTTTATGGCTACACCTTC.

The chain uses TRBV4-1 and TRBJ2-7; 9 bases match TRBD2. The junction had 3 bases not matched to a gene; V was cut back by 1 base and J by 2 bases. Germline V gives CDR1 MGHRA, CDR2 YSYEKL. The CDR3 consists of 15 residues. CDR3 nucleotides: TGCGCCAGCAGCCAAGGATTAGCGGGGGCCTACGAGCAGTACTTC. The encoded protein is CASSQGLAGAYEQYF.

The chain has TRBV3-1 (or the pseudogene TRBV3-2) and TRBJ1-2, with D perhaps matching TRBD1 (5 bases). Germline CDR1 and CDR2: LGHDT and YNNKEL (reference sequence). Between the trimmed V and J ends, which lost 4 bases and 4 bases, there was a span of 13 bases. This CDR3 is 14 amino acids long. The CDR3 sequence is CASSLGRQIYGYTF. The CDR3 DNA follows: TGTGCCAGCAGCCTAGGACGACAGATCTATGGCTACACCTTC.

The genes are TRBV5-1 and TRBJ1-4; TRBD1 matches 11 bases. V was pared by 0 bases and J by 9 bases, with 7 bases of the junction left unmatched. The CDR3 length is 16 residues. Germline V gene sequence: CDR1 SGHRS, CDR2 YFSETQ. CDR3: CASSLDSGTGGQKLFF. In nucleotides, the CDR3 is TGCGCCAGCAGCTTGGACTCCGGGACAGGGGGACAAAAACTGTTTTTT.

The chain joins TRBV10-1 to TRBJ2-3; perhaps TRBD2 as D (5 bases). Trimming took 6 bases from V and 4 from J, leaving 11 bases between them. The CDR3 is 13 residues long. Looked up from germline, CDR1 is WNHNN and CDR2 is SYGVQD (reference sequence). The CDR3 DNA sequence: TGCGCCAGCAGCCCCCTAGCATCAGATACGCAGTATTTT. Translation gives CASSPLASDTQYF.

This clone appeared a single time. V gene TRBV29-1 combines with J gene TRBJ1-2; weak D call: TRBD1 (6 bases). CDR3 length: 12 amino acids. V lost 2 bases to trimming and J lost 6 bases, with 10 bases between them. Per germline, CDR1 SQVTM and CDR2 ANQGSEA. The CDR3 bases are TGCAGCGTTGAACTGGGGGCGAATGGCTACACCTTC. It is translated as CSVELGANGYTF.

The chain recombines TRBV7-6 with TRBJ2-7, with 11 positions matching TRBD1. The CDR3 totals 15 residues. The V segment lost 4 bases and the J segment 6 bases; nucleotides outside the gene matches: 8. Germline-derived CDR1 and CDR2 are SGHVS and FNYEAQ. The CDR3 DNA sequence: TGTGCCAGCAGCTCCCCGGACAGGGGGCCCGGCGAGCAGTACTTC. It yields the protein CASSSPDRGPGEQYF.

The rearrangement links TRBV2 to TRBJ2-3; perhaps TRBD2 as D (5 bases). V lost 11 bases and J 0 bases, leaving 15 bases between the germline ends. This CDR3 contains 14 residues. Germline lookup yields CDR1 SNHLY and CDR2 FYNNEI. In nucleotides, the CDR3 is TGTGCCGGCAAGAGGGCCTCTAGCACAGATACGCAGTATTTT. Encoded protein: CAGKRASSTDTQYF. Together with reference TRBV2 and TRBJ2-3, the CDR3 gives the full variable domain: EPEVTQTPSHQVTQMGQEVILRCVPISNHLYFYWYRQILGQKVEFLVSFYNNEISEKSEIFDDQFSVERPDGSNFTLKIRSTKLEDSAMYFCAGKRASSTDTQYFGPGTRLTVL.

The chain uses TRBV6-5 and TRBJ1-6, with 7 nucleotides matching TRBD1. V was clipped by 6 bases and J by 6 bases; unmatched bases: 5. Looked up from germline, CDR1 is MNHEY and CDR2 is SVGAGI. The CDR3 is 14 amino acids. CDR3 sequence reads: CASSRTGLNSPLHF. In DNA form, the CDR3 reads TGTGCCAGCAGCCGGACAGGACTTAATTCACCCCTCCACTTT.

V gene TRBV28 combines with J gene TRBJ2-5; 8 bases line up with TRBD1. Germline trimming cut 6 bases from V and 5 bases from J; bases unmatched to any gene: 8. Germline assignment: CDR1 MDHEN and CDR2 SYDVKM. The CDR3 sequence is 14 residues long. CDR3 sequence: CASRPDRGWETQYF. CDR3 DNA: TGTGCCAGCAGACCCGACAGGGGATGGGAGACCCAGTACTTC.

The chain is built from TRBV10-2 and TRBJ1-5; D unresolved. The CDR3 length is 13 residues. The ends were cut back, 8 bases at V and 4 bases at J, with 12 bases in the middle. The germline CDR1 and CDR2 sequences are WSHSY and SAAADI. CDR3 coding DNA: TGCGCCAGCGCGGCAGAACTTAATCAGCCCCAGCATTTT. Its protein product is CASAAELNQPQHF.

The chain has TRBV4-3 and TRBJ1-1, with D perhaps matching TRBD1 (6 bases). Germline V gene sequence: CDR1 LGHNA, CDR2 YSLEER. V dropped 5 bases and J dropped 6 bases, with 16 bases sitting between them. CDR3 length: 14 amino acids. The CDR3 here is CASSYGQPLSEAFF. The CDR3 DNA is TGCGCCAGCAGCTATGGACAGCCTTTGTCTGAAGCTTTCTTT.